Each of the 22 T cell receptor beta chains below was sequenced from the same sample in a study of identical twins. TCRdb used MiXCR to reprocess the 5' RACE reads, holding one entry per CDR3 protein. This sample has 450,000 or so distinct CDR3 sequences, with around an eighth found just once. This sample also belongs to another study, concerning yellow fever vaccine responses in identical twins.

The sample was CD4+ T cells sorted from blood. The receptors originated from a woman between 18 and 30 years old in good health.

This clonotype was picked up a small number of times. The gene calls are TRBV20-1 and TRBJ1-1, with no clear D. Germline CDR1 DFQATT, CDR2 SNEGSKA (reference sequence). The CDR3 extends over 11 amino acids. V lost 7 bases and J 2 bases, leaving 8 bases between the germline ends. The CDR3 region is CSVWKNTEAFF. The CDR3 region has the DNA TGCAGTGTGTGGAAAAACACTGAAGCTTTCTTT.

The J gene is TRBJ2-1, the V gene TRBV10-1; TRBD2 aligns across 8 bases. V shed 0 bases, J shed 7 bases, and the junction held 5 bases outside the gene matches. Germline V CDR1 and CDR2: WNHNN, SYGVQD (reference sequence). The CDR3 extends over 15 amino acids. For the CDR3, the DNA is TGCGCCAGCAGTGAGTCCAGCGGGAGTTATAATGAGCAGTTCTTC. Translation gives CASSESSGSYNEQFF.

This clonotype was found a few times. This chain connects TRBV11-3 to TRBJ2-3; D remains unclear. There are 14 residues in the CDR3. Per germline, CDR1 SGHNT and CDR2 YENEEA. Trimming took off 6 bases at V and 0 bases at J, with 10 bases between the two ends. Here the CDR3 DNA reads TGTGCCAGCAGTCCCAACCCTAGCACAGATACGCAGTATTTT. This encodes CASSPNPSTDTQYF.

This clonotype was picked up a small number of times. CDR3 sequence reads: CASSPGSGEQFF. The CDR3 DNA is TGTGCCAGCAGCCCGGGGTCCGGTGAGCAGTTCTTC. The rearrangement links TRBV3-1 to TRBJ2-1, with D perhaps TRBD2 (5 bases). V lost 4 bases, J lost 9 bases, and 10 bases lay in between. This CDR3 is 12 amino acids long. Per the germline V gene, CDR1 is LGHDT and CDR2 is YNNKEL (reference sequence).

This clonotype has ten or more counts. The chain employs TRBV15 and TRBJ2-5, with D perhaps TRBD2 (6 bases). CDR3 length: 13 amino acids. In germline, CDR1 is LNHNV, CDR2 YYDKDF (reference sequence). V was clipped by 3 bases and J by 5 bases, with 10 bases between them. CDR3 protein: CATSSRLGETQYF. CDR3 sequence (DNA): TGTGCCACCAGCAGTCGACTAGGCGAGACCCAGTACTTC.

A few counts support this clonotype. The chain uses TRBV18 and TRBJ2-1; 8 positions match TRBD2. Trimming removed 1 base from V and 7 bases from J; junction bases left unmatched: 9. Per germline, CDR1 KGHSH and CDR2 LQKENI. The CDR3 extends over 16 amino acids. CDR3 protein: CASSPRIGRARNEQFF. The DNA of the CDR3 is TGTGCCAGCTCACCACGAATCGGGAGGGCCAGGAATGAGCAGTTCTTC.

This clonotype was found a few times. The chain employs TRBV18 and TRBJ2-7, with 9 positions matching TRBD1. Germline loops: CDR1 KGHSH, CDR2 LQKENI. Trimming took 3 bases from V and 6 from J; bases not matched to a gene: 6. The length of the CDR3 is 14 residues. The CDR3 DNA follows: TGTGCCAGCTCACCGGGACAGGGTTGGTTCGAGCAGTACTTC. Translated, it gives CASSPGQGWFEQYF.

V usage is TRBV2 and J usage is TRBJ2-3, with 7 bases identical to TRBD1. The CDR3 runs to 14 residues. With V trimmed by 6 bases and J by 8 bases, 11 bases remained unmatched. Germline V gene data show CDR1 as SNHLY and CDR2 as FYNNEI. CDR3 amino acids: CASSVGTEGGTQYF. The CDR3 nucleotides are TGTGCCAGCAGCGTGGGGACAGAGGGTGGTACGCAGTATTTT.

There are a few counts of this clonotype. The chain combines TRBV30 with TRBJ1-5; tentatively, D is TRBD1 (5 bases). Germline CDR1 reads GTSNPN; CDR2 reads SVGIG (reference sequence). Trimming stripped 0 bases from V and 7 bases from J, with 13 bases between. The CDR3 runs to 14 residues. CDR3 sequence: CAWSVLQGDQPQHF. CDR3 nucleotides: TGTGCCTGGAGTGTCCTTCAGGGTGACCAGCCCCAGCATTTT.

The J gene is TRBJ2-7, the V gene TRBV3-1; D is possibly TRBD1 or TRBD2 (5 bases each). CDR1 and CDR2 (germline): LGHDT, YNNKEL (reference sequence). The CDR3 is 15 residues long. Trimming removed 4 bases at V and 9 bases at J, with 22 bases between. In DNA form, the CDR3 reads TGTGCCAGCAGCCCCCCCCACGGGACCTCCTGGGTGCAGTACTTC. Residues: CASSPPHGTSWVQYF.

This clonotype has at least ten counts. The chain couples TRBV7-8 to TRBJ2-1; D may correspond to TRBD1 or TRBD2 (5 bases each). CDR1 and CDR2 from the germline V gene are SGHVS and FQNEAQ. The germline V and J ends were trimmed by 5 bases and 2 bases, with 16 bases remaining between them. The CDR3 extends over 16 amino acids. CDR3 residues: CASSPSGAGPYNEQFF. CDR3 sequence (DNA): TGTGCCAGCAGCCCAAGTGGGGCGGGTCCCTACAATGAGCAGTTCTTC. Complete variable domain (other parts from reference TRBV7-8 and TRBJ2-1): GAGVSQSPRYKVAKRGQDVALRCDPISGHVSLFWYQQALGQGPEFLTYFQNEAQLDKSGLPSDRFFAERPEGSVSTLKIQRTQQEDSAVYLCASSPSGAGPYNEQFFGPGTRLTVL.

This clonotype was observed a handful of times. V usage is TRBV9 and J usage is TRBJ2-1; no clear D. The CDR3 consists of 13 residues. Trimming left V 0 bases short and J 10 bases short, with 11 bases between. Germline loops: CDR1 SGDLS, CDR2 YYNGEE. The DNA for the CDR3 is TGTGCCAGCAGCGTAGAGGGCCGTCAGGAGCAGTTCTTC. This encodes CASSVEGRQEQFF.

The table lists this clonotype with a few counts. The V and J genes are TRBV15 and TRBJ2-1, with 7 bases identical to TRBD2. Germline CDR1 LNHNV, CDR2 YYDKDF (reference sequence). V shed 3 bases and J 2 bases; nucleotides not matched to a gene: 10. The CDR3 contains 17 residues. DNA for the CDR3: TGTGCCACCAGCAGGGCCCGAGGCGGGAGTCCCTACAATGAGCAGTTCTTC. Translation: CATSRARGGSPYNEQFF.

This clonotype was counted once. This chain uses TRBV2 with TRBJ2-2, with D unresolved. This CDR3 is 15 amino acids long. From germline, CDR1 is SNHLY and CDR2 FYNNEI. With 2 bases removed from V and 3 bases from J, the gap between germline ends came to 10 bases. CDR3 in DNA: TGTGCCAGCAGTGAAAAAGGCCGGGACACCGGGGAGCTGTTTTTT. Translation gives CASSEKGRDTGELFF.

In this sample, this clonotype turned up many times. The gene calls are TRBV5-5 and TRBJ2-1; D is possibly TRBD1 (5 bases). V lost 0 bases and J 3 bases, leaving 10 bases between the germline ends. The CDR3 is made up of 15 amino acids. Germline V CDR1 and CDR2: SGHKS, YYEKEE (reference sequence). CDR3 sequence reads: CASSLVQGRYNEQFF. For the CDR3, the DNA is TGTGCCAGCAGCTTGGTGCAGGGTCGCTACAATGAGCAGTTCTTC.

This clonotype appeared many times. The rearrangement joins TRBV12-3 or TRBV12-4 to TRBJ1-6; D remains unclear. The CDR3 spans 12 residues. Trimming cost V 2 bases and J 7 bases, with 3 bases left between them. CDR3 loop: CASSLRNSPLHF. CDR3 DNA sequence: TGTGCCAGCAGTTTACGCAATTCACCCCTCCACTTT.

The chain combines TRBV20-1 with TRBJ2-7; D is ambiguous. CDR1 is DFQATT and CDR2 is SNEGSKA in the germline V gene (reference sequence). The CDR3 runs to 14 residues. V was clipped by 2 bases and J by 0 bases, with 11 bases between them. The CDR3, as DNA: TGCAGTGCTAGAAAGGACGGCAACTCCTACGAGCAGTACTTC. Translating gives CSARKDGNSYEQYF.

This clonotype was counted a few times. The chain employs TRBV29-1 and TRBJ2-7, with TRBD2 identical over 12 bases. CDR1 and CDR2 from the germline V gene are SQVTM and ANQGSEA. The ends lost 7 bases at V and 2 bases at J; junction bases unmatched: 6. The CDR3 is 14 amino acids. CDR3 sequence (DNA): TGCAGCGCCTCCGGGACTAGCGGGCCCTACGAGCAGTACTTC. As protein: CSASGTSGPYEQYF.

The V call is TRBV6-5, the J call TRBJ2-6; D ambiguous. This CDR3 is built from 15 residues. V was clipped by 0 bases and J by 0 bases, with 3 bases between them. Germline CDR1 is MNHEY and CDR2 is SVGAGI. The CDR3 nucleotides are TGTGCCAGCAGTTACTCGAGCTCTGGGGCCAACGTCCTGACTTTC. Encoded protein: CASSYSSSGANVLTF.

This clonotype was found many times. The chain is built from TRBV10-2 and TRBJ2-3; TRBD2 matches 10 bases. The CDR3 has 17 residues. The trim removed 0 bases at V and 5 bases at J, leaving 8 bases unmatched. Germline assignment: CDR1 WSHSY and CDR2 SAAADI. The chain's CDR3 is CASSESSASGSRDTQYF. CDR3 in DNA: TGCGCCAGCAGTGAGTCCTCGGCTAGCGGGAGTAGAGATACGCAGTATTTT.

This chain connects TRBV20-1 to TRBJ2-7, with D unresolved. The CDR3 has 10 residues. Germline CDR1 DFQATT, CDR2 SNEGSKA (reference sequence). With 5 bases removed from V and 0 bases from J, the gap between germline ends came to 2 bases. The CDR3 is CSAPSYEQYF. DNA for the CDR3: TGCAGTGCTCCCTCCTACGAGCAGTACTTC.

The chain carries TRBV23-1 and TRBJ2-7; a possible D gene is TRBD1 (5 bases). TRBV23-1 is assigned to the ORF class and has an uncertain function. CDR3 length: 14 residues. Between the trimmed V and J ends, which lost 4 bases and 6 bases, there was a span of 16 bases. The CDR3 spells CASSPLRDIPEQYF. Written as DNA, the CDR3 is TGCGCCAGCAGTCCCCTCAGGGATATTCCCGAGCAGTACTTC.